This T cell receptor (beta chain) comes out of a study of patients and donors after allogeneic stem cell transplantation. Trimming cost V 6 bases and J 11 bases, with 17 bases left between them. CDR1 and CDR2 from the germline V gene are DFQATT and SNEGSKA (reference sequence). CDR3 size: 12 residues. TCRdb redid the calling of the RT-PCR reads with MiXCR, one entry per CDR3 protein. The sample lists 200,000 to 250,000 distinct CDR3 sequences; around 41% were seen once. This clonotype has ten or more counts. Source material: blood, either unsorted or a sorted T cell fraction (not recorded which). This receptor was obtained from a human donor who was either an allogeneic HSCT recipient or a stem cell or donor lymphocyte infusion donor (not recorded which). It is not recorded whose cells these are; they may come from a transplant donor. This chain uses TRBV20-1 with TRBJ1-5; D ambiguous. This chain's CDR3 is CSANFAAGAQHF. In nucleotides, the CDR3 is TGCAGTGCAAACTTCGCGGCGGGAGCCCAGCATTTT.